Below, 20 T cell receptor beta chains from the same sample are listed, as sequenced in a study of T cell changes during pregnancy in multiple sclerosis. Data came from immunoSEQ multiplex PCR; TCRdb stores just in-frame clones and leaves some out. The sample records under 35,000 clones, around 90% being singletons. This specimen was CD8+ T cells from peripheral blood mononuclear cells, taken before pregnancy. These receptors all stem from a female donor with multiple sclerosis, enrolled in a pregnancy study.

The rearrangement uses TRBV30 and TRBJ2-2; 10 nucleotides match TRBD1. Germline-derived CDR1 and CDR2 are GTSNPN and SVGIG (reference sequence). The CDR3 totals 15 residues. J was trimmed by 5 bases and V by 3 bases; bases with no gene match: 6. Here the CDR3 DNA reads TGTGCCTGGAGCCGGACAGGGGGTTGGACCGGGGAGCTGTTTTTT. Protein product: CAWSRTGGWTGELFF.

The chain combines TRBV7-9 with TRBJ1-2, with 10 bases aligning to TRBD1. CDR3 length equals 14 residues. V was clipped by 5 bases and J by 10 bases; unmatched bases: 10. The germline CDR1 and CDR2 sequences are SEHNR and FQNEAQ (reference sequence). CDR3 protein: CASSTWTGGNFYTF. The CDR3 nucleotides are TGTGCCAGCAGCACTTGGACAGGGGGGAACTTCTACACCTTC.

This clone appeared a single time. This chain links TRBV5-1 with TRBJ1-1; D possibly corresponds to TRBD1 (6 bases). This CDR3 is 15 amino acids long. In germline, CDR1 is SGHRS, CDR2 YFSETQ. The V end lost 0 bases, the J end lost 5 bases, and 14 bases lay between the germline ends. The CDR3 loop reads CASSLGAGARTEAFF. The CDR3 nucleotides are TGCGCCAGCAGCTTGGGAGCAGGGGCGAGGACTGAAGCTTTCTTT. Drawing the rest from reference TRBV5-1 and TRBJ1-1, the complete variable domain is KAGVTQTPRYLIKTRGQQVTLSCSPISGHRSVSWYQQTPGQGLQFLFEYFSETQRNKGNFPGRFSGRQFSNSRSEMNVSTLELGDSALYLCASSLGAGARTEAFFGQGTRLTVV.

The V gene is TRBV27, the J gene TRBJ1-4, with TRBD1 matching over 12 bases. In germline, CDR1 is MNHEY, CDR2 SMNVEV (reference sequence). The CDR3 consists of 15 residues. V lost 3 bases, J lost 7 bases, and 3 bases stayed unmatched. CDR3 DNA sequence: TGTGCCAGCAGTTTCTGGGGACAGGGGGCTGAAAAACTGTTTTTT. Translated, it gives CASSFWGQGAEKLFF.

The rearrangement links TRBV2 to TRBJ2-1, with 10 nucleotides matching TRBD1. Germline CDR1 SNHLY, CDR2 FYNNEI. Germline trimming cut 7 bases from V and 3 bases from J; bases unmatched to any gene: 6. The CDR3 extends over 15 amino acids. CDR3 region: CASTLTGGVYNEQFF. As DNA, the CDR3 is TGTGCCAGCACCTTGACAGGGGGCGTCTACAATGAGCAGTTCTTC.

The CDR3 sequence: CASSLGSPSSNEQFF. The CDR3 DNA is TGCGCCAGCAGCTTGGGGTCACCTAGTAGCAATGAGCAGTTCTTC. This chain links TRBV5-1 with TRBJ2-1; no definite D call. Germline V CDR1 and CDR2: SGHRS, YFSETQ. The CDR3 covers 15 residues. The V and J ends lost 0 bases and 6 bases respectively, with 13 bases between them.

The J gene is TRBJ1-2, the V gene TRBV16; D may be TRBD1 (6 bases). Germline V CDR1 and CDR2: KGHSY, FQNENV. The CDR3 is made up of 15 amino acids. Trimming took 0 bases from V and 2 from J, leaving 10 bases between them. The CDR3 sequence is CASSQSGTGNYGYTF. The CDR3 DNA follows: TGTGCCAGCAGCCAATCGGGAACAGGGAACTATGGCTACACCTTC. The whole variable domain, remainder taken from reference TRBV16 and TRBJ1-2, is GEEVAQTPKHLVRGEGQKAKLYCAPIKGHSYVFWYQQVLKNEFKFLISFQNENVFDETGMPKERFSAKCLPNSPCSLEIQATKLEDSAVYFCASSQSGTGNYGYTFGSGTRLTVV.

The chain links TRBV6-1 to TRBJ2-5; 8 nucleotides match TRBD2. J was trimmed by 5 bases and V by 3 bases; bases with no gene match: 8. Germline V gene data show CDR1 as MNHNS and CDR2 as SASEGT. The CDR3 length is 15 residues. This CDR3 reads CASSEVGGGGETQYF. The CDR3 DNA sequence: TGTGCCAGCAGTGAGGTCGGGGGGGGTGGGGAGACCCAGTACTTC.

The chain is built from TRBV27 and TRBJ1-3; D uncertain. The germline gives CDR1 MNHEY, CDR2 SMNVEV (reference sequence). V lost 3 bases to trimming and J lost 3 bases, with 6 bases between them. The CDR3 is 13 amino acids. CDR3 nucleotide sequence: TGTGCCAGCAGTTTGAGTTTTGGAAACACCATATATTTT. Protein sequence: CASSLSFGNTIYF.

CDR3 nucleotides: TGTGCCAGCAGCGCCGAGGAGCGCTCTGGAAACACCATATATTTT. This encodes CASSAEERSGNTIYF. The rearrangement links TRBV5-5 to TRBJ1-3; D gene ambiguous. The ends were cut back, 4 bases at V and 0 bases at J, with 11 bases in the middle. In germline, CDR1 is SGHKS, CDR2 YYEKEE (reference sequence). The CDR3 is made up of 15 amino acids. The variable domain in full, with the rest retrieved from reference TRBV5-5 and TRBJ1-3, is DAGVTQSPTHLIKTRGQQVTLRCSPISGHKSVSWYQQVLGQGPQFIFQYYEKEERGRGNFPDRFSARQFPNYSSELNVNALLLGDSALYLCASSAEERSGNTIYFGEGSWLTVV.

Here the CDR3 DNA reads TGTGCCATCACCTCAGGGTTCGGCTACACCTTC. It yields the protein CAITSGFGYTF. The chain uses TRBV10-3 and TRBJ1-2, with D possibly matching TRBD1 (5 bases). Germline CDR1 and CDR2: ENHRY and SYGVKD. V was clipped by 7 bases and J by 8 bases, with 11 bases between them. The CDR3 consists of 11 residues.

The chain has TRBV2 and TRBJ1-1; no reliable D call. Germline V gene sequence: CDR1 SNHLY, CDR2 FYNNEI. This CDR3 contains 12 residues. The CDR3 here is CTLRGYSSEAFF. CDR3 in DNA: TGTACTCTCCGGGGTTACAGTTCTGAAGCTTTCTTT.

The V call is TRBV13, the J call TRBJ2-2; 7 bases map to TRBD1. Germline trimming cut 8 bases from V and 0 bases from J; bases unmatched to any gene: 12. The CDR3 has 17 amino acids. Germline V gene data show CDR1 as PRHDT and CDR2 as FYEKMQ (reference sequence). In DNA form, the CDR3 reads TGTGCCAGCGGCTGGGCGCAGGGGGTCGCGAACACCGGGGAGCTGTTTTTT. As protein: CASGWAQGVANTGELFF.

CDR3 in amino acids: CASSFLGGINTEAFF. The CDR3 nucleotides read TGTGCCAGCAGCTTCCTGGGGGGGATCAACACTGAAGCTTTCTTT. The V and J genes are TRBV5-6 and TRBJ1-1; tentative D call: TRBD1 (5 bases). The CDR3 totals 15 residues. Germline V CDR1 and CDR2: SGHDT, YYEEEE. V gave up 2 bases and J gave up 2 bases, with 13 bases separating them. Drawing the rest from reference TRBV5-6 and TRBJ1-1, the complete variable domain is DAGVTQSPTHLIKTRGQQVTLRCSPKSGHDTVSWYQQALGQGPQFIFQYYEEEERQRGNFPDRFSGHQFPNYSSELNVNALLLGDSALYLCASSFLGGINTEAFFGQGTRLTVV.

This chain joins TRBV11-2 and TRBJ1-1; D might be TRBD1 (6 bases). V lost 6 bases to trimming and J lost 1 base, with 9 bases between them. The germline gives CDR1 SGHAT, CDR2 FQNNGV. The CDR3 is 13 residues long. The CDR3 region has the DNA TGTGCCAGCAGGTTGGACAGGAACACTGAAGCTTTCTTT. It specifies CASRLDRNTEAFF. The full variable domain, in which reference TRBV11-2 and TRBJ1-1 provide the parts outside the CDR3, is EAGVAQSPRYKIIEKRQSVAFWCNPISGHATLYWYQQILGQGPKLLIQFQNNGVVDDSQLPKDRFSAERLKGVDSTLKIQPAKLEDSAVYLCASRLDRNTEAFFGQGTRLTVV.

This clone showed up just a few times. The chain has TRBV6-1 and TRBJ2-7; 7 nucleotides align to TRBD1. Germline CDR1 MNHNS, CDR2 SASEGT. CDR3 length: 15 amino acids. With 5 bases clipped from V and 1 base from J, the junction kept 8 bases outside the gene matches. The CDR3, as DNA: TGTGCCAGCAGTAAAATTACAGGGGCGTCCTACGAGCAGTACTTC. This encodes CASSKITGASYEQYF.

The rearrangement links TRBV19 to TRBJ2-7, with D perhaps TRBD2 (5 bases). The CDR3 sequence is 17 residues long. The germline V and J ends were trimmed by 5 bases and 3 bases, with 23 bases remaining between them. From germline, CDR1 is LNHDA and CDR2 SQIVND (reference sequence). The CDR3 DNA reads TGTGCCAGTAGTTTACTCTGGGGTGGAGGTTTAGGCTACGAGCAGTACTTC. Its translation is CASSLLWGGGLGYEQYF.

The CDR3 is CASSLTQGAWGSGNTIYF. CDR3 DNA: TGTGCCAGCAGCTTAACCCAGGGGGCCTGGGGCTCTGGAAACACCATATATTTT. V and J are TRBV7-9 and TRBJ1-3, with 8 bases aligning to TRBD1. The V segment lost 2 bases and the J segment 0 bases; nucleotides outside the gene matches: 9. This CDR3 has 18 amino acids. Germline loops: CDR1 SEHNR, CDR2 FQNEAQ (reference sequence).

The chain employs TRBV4-1 and TRBJ2-7, with 7 bases identical to TRBD1. The CDR3 covers 14 residues. V lost 1 base to trimming and J lost 4 bases; unmatched junction nucleotides: 4. Germline V gives CDR1 MGHRA, CDR2 YSYEKL. In DNA form, the CDR3 reads TGCGCCAGCAGCCAAGGGCCACAGGGGTACGAGCAGTACTTC. It translates to CASSQGPQGYEQYF.

This clone appeared a few times. The chain combines TRBV14 with TRBJ2-1; 8 bases are shared with TRBD2. In germline, CDR1 is SGHDN, CDR2 FVKESK. The ends lost 0 bases at V and 10 bases at J; junction bases unmatched: 5. CDR3 length: 14 residues. DNA for the CDR3: TGTGCCAGCAGCCAAGATGTGGTAGCGGGGGAGCAGTTCTTC. Its translation: CASSQDVVAGEQFF.